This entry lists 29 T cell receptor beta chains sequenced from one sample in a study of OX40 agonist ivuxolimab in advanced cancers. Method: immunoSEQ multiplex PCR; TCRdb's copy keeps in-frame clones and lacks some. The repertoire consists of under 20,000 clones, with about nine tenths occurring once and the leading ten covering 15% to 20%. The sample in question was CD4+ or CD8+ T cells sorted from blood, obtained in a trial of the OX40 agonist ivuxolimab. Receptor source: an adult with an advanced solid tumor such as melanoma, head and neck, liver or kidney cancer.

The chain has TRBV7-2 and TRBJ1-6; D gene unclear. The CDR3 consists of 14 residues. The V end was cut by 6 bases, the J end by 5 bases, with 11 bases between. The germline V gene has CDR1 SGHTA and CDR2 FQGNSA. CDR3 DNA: TGTGCCAGCAGTTTGGGGAATGATAATTCACCCCTCCACTTT. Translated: CASSLGNDNSPLHF.

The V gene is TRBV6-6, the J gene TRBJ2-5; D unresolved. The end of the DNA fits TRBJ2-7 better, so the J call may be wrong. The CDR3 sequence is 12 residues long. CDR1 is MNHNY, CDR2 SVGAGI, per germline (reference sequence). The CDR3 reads CASGPSTYEQYF. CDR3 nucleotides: TGTGCCAGCGGCCCCTCAACCTACGAGCAGTACTTC.

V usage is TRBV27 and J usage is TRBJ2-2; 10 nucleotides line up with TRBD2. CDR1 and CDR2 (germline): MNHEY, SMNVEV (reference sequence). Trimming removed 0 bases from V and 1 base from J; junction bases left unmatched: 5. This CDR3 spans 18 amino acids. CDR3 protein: CASSLSQRGGRNTGELFF. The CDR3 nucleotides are TGTGCCAGCAGTTTATCCCAGCGGGGGGGCCGGAACACCGGGGAGCTGTTTTTT.

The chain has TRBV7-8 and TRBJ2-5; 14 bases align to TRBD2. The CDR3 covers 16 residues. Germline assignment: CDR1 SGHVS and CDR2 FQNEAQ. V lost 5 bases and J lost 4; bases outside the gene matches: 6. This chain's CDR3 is CASSTSGTSGGETQYF. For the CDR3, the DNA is TGTGCCAGCAGCACCTCGGGGACTAGCGGGGGAGAGACCCAGTACTTC.

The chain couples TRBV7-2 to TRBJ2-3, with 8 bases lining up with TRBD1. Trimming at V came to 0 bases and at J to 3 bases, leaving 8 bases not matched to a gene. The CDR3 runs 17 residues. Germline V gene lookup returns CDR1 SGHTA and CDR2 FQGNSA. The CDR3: CASSLALTGVGTDTQYF. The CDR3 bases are TGTGCCAGCAGCTTAGCCTTGACAGGGGTGGGAACAGATACGCAGTATTTT.

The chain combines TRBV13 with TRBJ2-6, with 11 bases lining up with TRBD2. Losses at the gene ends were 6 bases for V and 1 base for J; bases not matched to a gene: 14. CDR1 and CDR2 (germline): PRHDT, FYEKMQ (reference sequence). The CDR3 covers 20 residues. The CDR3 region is CASSVQTGTSGASGANVLTF. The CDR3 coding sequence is TGTGCCAGCAGTGTCCAAACCGGGACTAGCGGTGCGTCTGGGGCCAACGTCCTGACTTTC.

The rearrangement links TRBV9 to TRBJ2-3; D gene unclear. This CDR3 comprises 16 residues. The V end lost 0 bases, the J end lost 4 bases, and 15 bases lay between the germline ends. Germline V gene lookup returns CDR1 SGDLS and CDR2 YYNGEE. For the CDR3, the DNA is TGTGCCAGCAGCGTAGAGGCGTCCCTCCGGGCAGATACGCAGTATTTT. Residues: CASSVEASLRADTQYF.

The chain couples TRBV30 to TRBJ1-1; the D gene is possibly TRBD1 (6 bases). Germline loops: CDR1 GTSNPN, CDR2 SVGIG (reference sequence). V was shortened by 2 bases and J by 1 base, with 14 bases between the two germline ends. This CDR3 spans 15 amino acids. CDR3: CAWSYTGAGNTEAFF. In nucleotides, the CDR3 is TGTGCCTGGAGTTACACGGGGGCAGGGAACACTGAAGCTTTCTTT.

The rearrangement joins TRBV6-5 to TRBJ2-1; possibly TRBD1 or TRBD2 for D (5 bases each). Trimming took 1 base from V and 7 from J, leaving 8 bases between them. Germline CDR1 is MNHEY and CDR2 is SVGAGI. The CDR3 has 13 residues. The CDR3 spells CASSYFGANEQFF. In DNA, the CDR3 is TGTGCCAGCAGTTACTTCGGGGCGAATGAGCAGTTCTTC.

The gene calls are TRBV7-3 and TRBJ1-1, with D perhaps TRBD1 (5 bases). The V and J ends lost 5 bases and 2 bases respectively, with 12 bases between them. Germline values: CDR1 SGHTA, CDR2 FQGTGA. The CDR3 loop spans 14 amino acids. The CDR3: CASSLGGENTEAFF. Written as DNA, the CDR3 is TGTGCCAGCAGCCTCGGGGGGGAAAACACTGAAGCTTTCTTT. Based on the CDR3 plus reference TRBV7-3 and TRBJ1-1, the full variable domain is GAGVSQTPSNKVTEKGKYVELRCDPISGHTALYWYRQSLGQGPEFLIYFQGTGAADDSGLPNDRFFAVRPEGSVSTLKIQRTERGDSAVYLCASSLGGENTEAFFGQGTRLTVV.

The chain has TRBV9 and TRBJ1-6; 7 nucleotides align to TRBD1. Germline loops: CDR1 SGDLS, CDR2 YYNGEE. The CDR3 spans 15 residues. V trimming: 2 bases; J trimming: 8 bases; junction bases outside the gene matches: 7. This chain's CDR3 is CASSVDTGAHSPLHF. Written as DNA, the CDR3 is TGTGCCAGCAGCGTTGACACAGGGGCTCATTCACCCCTCCACTTT. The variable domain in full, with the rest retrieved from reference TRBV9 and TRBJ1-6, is DSGVTQTPKHLITATGQRVTLRCSPRSGDLSVYWYQQSLDQGLQFLIQYYNGEERAKGNILERFSAQQFPDLHSELNLSSLELGDSALYFCASSVDTGAHSPLHFGNGTRLTVT.

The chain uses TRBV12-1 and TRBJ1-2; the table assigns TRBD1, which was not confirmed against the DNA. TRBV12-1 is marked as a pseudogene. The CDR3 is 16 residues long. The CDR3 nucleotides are TGTGCCAGCAGCCCCCCGTCCAGGGGAAGTGACTATGGCTACACCTTC. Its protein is CASSPPSRGSDYGYTF.

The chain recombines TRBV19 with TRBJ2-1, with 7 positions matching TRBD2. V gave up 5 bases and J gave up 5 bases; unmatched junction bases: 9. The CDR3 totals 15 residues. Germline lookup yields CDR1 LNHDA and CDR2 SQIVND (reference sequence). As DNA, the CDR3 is TGTGCCAGTAGTGGATGGCTAGCGGATAACAATGAGCAGTTCTTC. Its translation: CASSGWLADNNEQFF.

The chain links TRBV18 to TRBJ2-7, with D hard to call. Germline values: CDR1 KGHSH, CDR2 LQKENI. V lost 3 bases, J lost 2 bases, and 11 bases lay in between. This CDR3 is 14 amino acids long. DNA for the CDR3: TGTGCCAGCTCACCCCGGAGTGTTGCCTACGAGCAGTACTTC. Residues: CASSPRSVAYEQYF. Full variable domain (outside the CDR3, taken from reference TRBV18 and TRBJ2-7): NAGVMQNPRHLVRRRGQEARLRCSPMKGHSHVYWYRQLPEEGLKFMVYLQKENIIDESGMPKERFSAEFPKEGPSILRIQQVVRGDSAAYFCASSPRSVAYEQYFGPGTRLTVT.

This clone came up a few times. In nucleotides, the CDR3 is TGTGCCAGCAGTAGTCGGCAGGGGTATCAGCCCCAGCATTTT. Translated: CASSSRQGYQPQHF. J is TRBJ1-5 and V is TRBV6-5; TRBD1 might be the D (6 bases). The CDR3 sequence is 14 residues long. V was cut by 5 bases and J by 5 bases, with 13 bases left in between. Germline CDR1 MNHEY, CDR2 SVGAGI.

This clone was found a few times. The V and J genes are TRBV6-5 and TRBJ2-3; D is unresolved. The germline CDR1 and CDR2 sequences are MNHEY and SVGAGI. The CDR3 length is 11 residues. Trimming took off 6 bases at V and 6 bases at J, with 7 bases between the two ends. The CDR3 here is CASSRLDTQYF. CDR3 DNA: TGTGCCAGCAGCCGTCTGGATACGCAGTATTTT.

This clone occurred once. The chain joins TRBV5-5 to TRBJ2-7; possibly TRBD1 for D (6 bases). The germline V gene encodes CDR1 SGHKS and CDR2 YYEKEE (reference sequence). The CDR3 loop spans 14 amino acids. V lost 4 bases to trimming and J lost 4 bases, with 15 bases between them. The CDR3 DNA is TGTGCCAGCAGCGTGCAGTGGACAGCTTACGAGCAGTACTTC. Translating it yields CASSVQWTAYEQYF.

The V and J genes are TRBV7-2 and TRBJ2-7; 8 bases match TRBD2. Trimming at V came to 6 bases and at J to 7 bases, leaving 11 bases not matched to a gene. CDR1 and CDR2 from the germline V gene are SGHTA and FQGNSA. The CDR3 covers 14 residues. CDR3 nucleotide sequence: TGTGCCAGCAGGCCGGCAGCGGGGGCCGGGGAGCAGTACTTC. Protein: CASRPAAGAGEQYF. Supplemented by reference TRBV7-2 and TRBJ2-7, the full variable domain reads GAGVSQSPSNKVTEKGKDVELRCDPISGHTALYWYRQSLGQGLEFLIYFQGNSAPDKSGLPSDRFSAERTGGSVSTLTIQRTQQEDSAVYLCASRPAAGAGEQYFGPGTRLTVT.

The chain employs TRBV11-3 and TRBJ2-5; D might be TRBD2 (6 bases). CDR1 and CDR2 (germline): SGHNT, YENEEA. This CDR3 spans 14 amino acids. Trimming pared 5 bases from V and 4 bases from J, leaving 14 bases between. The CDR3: CASSPGDSRETQYF. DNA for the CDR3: TGTGCCAGCAGCCCGGGGGATTCTCGAGAGACCCAGTACTTC.

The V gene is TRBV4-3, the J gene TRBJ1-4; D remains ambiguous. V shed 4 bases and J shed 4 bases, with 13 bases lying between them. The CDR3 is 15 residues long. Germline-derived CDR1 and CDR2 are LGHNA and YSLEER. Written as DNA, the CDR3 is TGCGCCAGCAGCCGCCAACTGGGTTTTAATGAAAAACTGTTTTTT. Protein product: CASSRQLGFNEKLFF.

The CDR3 protein is CASSQDGTGGVMNTEAFF. CDR3 in DNA: TGCGCCAGCAGCCAAGATGGGACAGGGGGCGTCATGAACACTGAAGCTTTCTTT. The chain employs TRBV4-3 and TRBJ1-1; 12 nucleotides agree with TRBD1. This CDR3 is built from 18 residues. Germline CDR1 reads LGHNA; CDR2 reads YSLEER. The ends lost 0 bases at V and 0 bases at J; junction bases unmatched: 5.

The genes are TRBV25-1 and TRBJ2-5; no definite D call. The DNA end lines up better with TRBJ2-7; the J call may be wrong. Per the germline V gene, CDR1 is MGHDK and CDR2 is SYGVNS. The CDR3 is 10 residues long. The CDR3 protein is CASSDNEQYF. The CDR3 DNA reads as TGTGCCAGCAGTGATAACGAGCAGTACTTC.

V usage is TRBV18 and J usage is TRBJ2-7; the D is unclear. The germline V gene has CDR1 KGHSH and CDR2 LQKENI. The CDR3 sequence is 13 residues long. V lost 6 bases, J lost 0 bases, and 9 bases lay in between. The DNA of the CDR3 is TGTGCCAGCTCCCCCAGAAGCTCCTACGAGCAGTACTTC. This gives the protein CASSPRSSYEQYF.

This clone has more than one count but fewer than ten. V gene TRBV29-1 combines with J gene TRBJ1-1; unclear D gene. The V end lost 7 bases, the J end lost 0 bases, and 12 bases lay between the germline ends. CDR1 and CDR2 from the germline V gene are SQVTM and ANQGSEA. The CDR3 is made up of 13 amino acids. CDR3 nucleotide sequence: TGCAGCGCTGGTTCGGGGATGAACACTGAAGCTTTCTTT. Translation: CSAGSGMNTEAFF. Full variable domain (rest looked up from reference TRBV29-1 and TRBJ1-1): SAVISQKPSRDICQRGTSLTIQCQVDSQVTMMFWYRQQPGQSLTLIATANQGSEATYESGFVIDKFPISRPNLTFSTLTVSNMSPEDSSIYLCSAGSGMNTEAFFGQGTRLTVV.

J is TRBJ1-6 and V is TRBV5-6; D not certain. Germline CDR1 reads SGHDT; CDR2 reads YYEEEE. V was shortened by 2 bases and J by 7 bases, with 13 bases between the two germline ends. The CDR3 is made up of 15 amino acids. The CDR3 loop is CASSLGRLLNSPLHF. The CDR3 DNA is TGTGCCAGCAGCTTAGGACGCCTATTAAATTCACCCCTCCACTTT.

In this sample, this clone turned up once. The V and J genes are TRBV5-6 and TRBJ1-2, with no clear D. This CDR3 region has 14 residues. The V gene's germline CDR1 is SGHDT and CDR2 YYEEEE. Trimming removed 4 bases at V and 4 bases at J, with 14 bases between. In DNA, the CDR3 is TGTGCCAGCAGCGGAAGTTTGCTGGGCTATGGCTACACCTTC. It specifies CASSGSLLGYGYTF.

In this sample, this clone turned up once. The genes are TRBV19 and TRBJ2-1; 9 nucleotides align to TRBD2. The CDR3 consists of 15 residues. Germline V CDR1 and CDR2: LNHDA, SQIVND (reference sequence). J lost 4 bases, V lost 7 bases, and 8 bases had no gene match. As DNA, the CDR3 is TGTGCCAGTACCACCCGGCTAGCGGGGTACAATGAGCAGTTCTTC. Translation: CASTTRLAGYNEQFF.

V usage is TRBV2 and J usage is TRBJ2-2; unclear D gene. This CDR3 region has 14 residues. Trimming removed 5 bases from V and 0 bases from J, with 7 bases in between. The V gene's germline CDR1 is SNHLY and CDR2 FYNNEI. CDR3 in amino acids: CASSYVPNTGELFF. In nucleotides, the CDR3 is TGTGCCAGCAGTTACGTTCCGAACACCGGGGAGCTGTTTTTT.

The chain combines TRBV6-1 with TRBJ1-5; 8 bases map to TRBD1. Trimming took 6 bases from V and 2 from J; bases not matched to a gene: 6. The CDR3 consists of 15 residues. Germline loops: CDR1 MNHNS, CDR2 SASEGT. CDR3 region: CASSLDRVGNQPQHF. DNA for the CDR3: TGTGCCAGCAGCTTGGACAGGGTCGGCAATCAGCCCCAGCATTTT.